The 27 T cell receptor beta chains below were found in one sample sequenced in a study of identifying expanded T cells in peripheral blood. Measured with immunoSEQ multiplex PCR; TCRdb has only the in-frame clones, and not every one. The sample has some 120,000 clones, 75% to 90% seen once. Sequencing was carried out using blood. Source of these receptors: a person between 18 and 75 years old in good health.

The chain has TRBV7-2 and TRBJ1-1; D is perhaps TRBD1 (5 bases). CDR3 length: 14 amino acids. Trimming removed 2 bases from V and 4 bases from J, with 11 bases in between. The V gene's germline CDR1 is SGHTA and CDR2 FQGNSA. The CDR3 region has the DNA TGTGCCAGCAGCTTAACCAGGGTGGCCACTGAAGCTTTCTTT. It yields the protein CASSLTRVATEAFF.

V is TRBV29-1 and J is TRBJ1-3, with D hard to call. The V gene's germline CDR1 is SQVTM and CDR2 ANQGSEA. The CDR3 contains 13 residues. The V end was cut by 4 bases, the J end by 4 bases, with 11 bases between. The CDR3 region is CSVVAGSGNTIYF. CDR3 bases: TGCAGCGTTGTAGCCGGGTCCGGAAACACCATATATTTT.

CDR3 in DNA: TGTGCCAGCAAAGTTTTAAGGAACACTGAAGCTTTCTTT. Residues: CASKVLRNTEAFF. The V call is TRBV6-5, the J call TRBJ1-1; D remains ambiguous. Trimming removed 7 bases from V and 1 base from J, with 10 bases in between. The V gene's germline CDR1 is MNHEY and CDR2 SVGAGI. This CDR3 is 13 amino acids long.

The CDR3 is CASSDIMTGGHSGNTIYF. The DNA for the CDR3 is TGCGCCAGCAGCGATATAATGACAGGGGGCCACTCTGGAAACACCATATATTTT. The rearrangement uses TRBV5-1 and TRBJ1-3; 10 bases agree with TRBD1. This CDR3 has 18 amino acids. V shed 4 bases and J 0 bases; nucleotides not matched to a gene: 10. In germline, CDR1 is SGHRS, CDR2 YFSETQ.

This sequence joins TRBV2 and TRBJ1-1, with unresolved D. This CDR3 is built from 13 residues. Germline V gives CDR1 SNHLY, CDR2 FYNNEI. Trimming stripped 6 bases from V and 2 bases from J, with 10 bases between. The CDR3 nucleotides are TGTGCCAGCAGGGCCGGAGTTAACACTGAAGCTTTCTTT. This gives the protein CASRAGVNTEAFF.

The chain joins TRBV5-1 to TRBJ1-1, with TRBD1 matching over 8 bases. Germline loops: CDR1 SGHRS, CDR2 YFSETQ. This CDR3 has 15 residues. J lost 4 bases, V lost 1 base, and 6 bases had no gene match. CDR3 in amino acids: CASSLLGQGATEAFF. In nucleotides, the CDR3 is TGCGCCAGCAGCTTGCTTGGGCAGGGGGCCACTGAAGCTTTCTTT.

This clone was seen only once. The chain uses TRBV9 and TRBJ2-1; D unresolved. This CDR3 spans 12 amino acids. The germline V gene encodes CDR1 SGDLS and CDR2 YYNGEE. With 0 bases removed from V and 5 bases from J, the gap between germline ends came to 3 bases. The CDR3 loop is CASSVGDNEQFF. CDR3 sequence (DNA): TGTGCCAGCAGCGTAGGAGACAATGAGCAGTTCTTC. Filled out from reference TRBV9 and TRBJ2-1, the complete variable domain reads DSGVTQTPKHLITATGQRVTLRCSPRSGDLSVYWYQQSLDQGLQFLIQYYNGEERAKGNILERFSAQQFPDLHSELNLSSLELGDSALYFCASSVGDNEQFFGPGTRLTVL.

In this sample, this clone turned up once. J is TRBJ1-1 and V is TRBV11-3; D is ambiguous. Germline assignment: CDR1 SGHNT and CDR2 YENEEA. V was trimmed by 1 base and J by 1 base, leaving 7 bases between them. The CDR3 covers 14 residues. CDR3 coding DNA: TGTGCCAGCAGCTTAGGATGGAAGAACACTGAAGCTTTCTTT. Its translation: CASSLGWKNTEAFF. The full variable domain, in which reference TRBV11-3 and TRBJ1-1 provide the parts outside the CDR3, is EAGVVQSPRYKIIEKKQPVAFWCNPISGHNTLYWYLQNLGQGPELLIRYENEEAVDDSQLPKDRFSAERLKGVDSTLKIQPAELGDSAVYLCASSLGWKNTEAFFGQGTRLTVV.

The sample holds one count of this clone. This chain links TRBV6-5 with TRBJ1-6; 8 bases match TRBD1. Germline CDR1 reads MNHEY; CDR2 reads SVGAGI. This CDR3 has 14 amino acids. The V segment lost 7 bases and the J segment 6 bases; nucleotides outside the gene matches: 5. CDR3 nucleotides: TGTGCCAGCACCTATGACAGGGGTAATTCACCCCTCCACTTT. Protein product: CASTYDRGNSPLHF.

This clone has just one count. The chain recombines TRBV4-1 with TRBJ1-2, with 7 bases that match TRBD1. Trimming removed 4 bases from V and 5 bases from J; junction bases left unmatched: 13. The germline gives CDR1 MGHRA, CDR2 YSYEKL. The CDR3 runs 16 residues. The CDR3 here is CASSRHPEDRLYGYTF. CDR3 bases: TGCGCCAGCAGCCGCCACCCTGAGGACAGGCTGTATGGCTACACCTTC.

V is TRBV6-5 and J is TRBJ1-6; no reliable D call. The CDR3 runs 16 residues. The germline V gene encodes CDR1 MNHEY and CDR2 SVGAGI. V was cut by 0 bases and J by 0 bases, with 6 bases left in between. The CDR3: CASSYSTASYNSPLHF. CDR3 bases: TGTGCCAGCAGTTACTCGACGGCCTCCTATAATTCACCCCTCCACTTT.

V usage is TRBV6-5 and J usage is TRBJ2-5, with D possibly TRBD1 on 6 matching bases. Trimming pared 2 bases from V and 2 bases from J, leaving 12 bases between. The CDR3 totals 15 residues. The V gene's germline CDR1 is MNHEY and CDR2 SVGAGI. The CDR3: CASSYTRTAQETQYF. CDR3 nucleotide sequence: TGTGCCAGCAGTTACACACGGACAGCGCAAGAGACCCAGTACTTC.

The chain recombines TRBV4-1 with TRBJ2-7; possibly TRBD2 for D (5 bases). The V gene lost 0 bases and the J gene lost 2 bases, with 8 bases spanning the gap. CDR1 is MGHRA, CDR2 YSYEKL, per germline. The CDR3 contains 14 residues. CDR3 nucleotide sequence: TGCGCCAGCAGCCAAGAAGGACTTGCCTACGAGCAGTACTTC. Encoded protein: CASSQEGLAYEQYF.

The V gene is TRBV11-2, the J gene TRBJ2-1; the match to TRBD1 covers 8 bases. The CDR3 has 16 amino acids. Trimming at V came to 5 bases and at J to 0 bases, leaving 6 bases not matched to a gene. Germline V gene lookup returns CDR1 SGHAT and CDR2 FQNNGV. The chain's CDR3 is CASSPRQGSSYNEQFF. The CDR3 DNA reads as TGTGCCAGCAGCCCTAGACAGGGGAGCTCCTACAATGAGCAGTTCTTC.

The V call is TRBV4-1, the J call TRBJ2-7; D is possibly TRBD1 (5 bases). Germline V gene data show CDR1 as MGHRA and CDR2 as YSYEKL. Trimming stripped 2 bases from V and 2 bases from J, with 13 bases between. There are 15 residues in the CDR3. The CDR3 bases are TGCGCCAGCAGCCAACCGACAGCAGGCACCTACGAGCAGTACTTC. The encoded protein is CASSQPTAGTYEQYF.

The CDR3 is CASSLASGEETQYF. The DNA of the CDR3 is TGCGCCAGCAGCTTGGCCTCAGGGGAAGAGACCCAGTACTTC. This chain joins TRBV5-1 and TRBJ2-5; a possible D gene is TRBD1 (6 bases). This CDR3 has 14 residues. Germline lookup yields CDR1 SGHRS and CDR2 YFSETQ. The V end was cut by 0 bases, the J end by 3 bases, with 9 bases between.

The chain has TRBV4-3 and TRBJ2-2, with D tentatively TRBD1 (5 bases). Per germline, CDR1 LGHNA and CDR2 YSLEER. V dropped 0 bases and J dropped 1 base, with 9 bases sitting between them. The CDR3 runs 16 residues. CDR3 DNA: TGCGCCAGCAGCCAAGAGAGGACAAGGAACACCGGGGAGCTGTTTTTT. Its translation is CASSQERTRNTGELFF.

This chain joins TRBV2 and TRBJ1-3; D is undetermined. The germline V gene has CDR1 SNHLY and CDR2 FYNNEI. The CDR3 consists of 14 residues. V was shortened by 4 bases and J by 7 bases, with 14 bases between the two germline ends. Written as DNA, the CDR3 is TGTGCCAGCAGTGCGATGATTGGGGTCAACACCATATATTTT. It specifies CASSAMIGVNTIYF.

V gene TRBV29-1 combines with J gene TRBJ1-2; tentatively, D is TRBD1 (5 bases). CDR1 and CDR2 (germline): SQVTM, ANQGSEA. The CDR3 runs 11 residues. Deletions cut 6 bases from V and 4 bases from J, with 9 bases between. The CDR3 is CSVAGLYGYTF. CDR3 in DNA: TGCAGCGTCGCGGGACTCTATGGCTACACCTTC.

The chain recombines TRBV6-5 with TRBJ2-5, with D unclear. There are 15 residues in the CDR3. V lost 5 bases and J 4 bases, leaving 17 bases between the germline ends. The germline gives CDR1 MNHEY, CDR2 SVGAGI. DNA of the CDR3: TGTGCCAGCAGTCGAGGCGTGGGCTGGGGAGAGACCCAGTACTTC. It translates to CASSRGVGWGETQYF.

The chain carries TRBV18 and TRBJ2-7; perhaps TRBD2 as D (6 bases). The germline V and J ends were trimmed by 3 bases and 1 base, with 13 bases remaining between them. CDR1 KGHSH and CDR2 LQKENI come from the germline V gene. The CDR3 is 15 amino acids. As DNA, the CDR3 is TGTGCCAGCTCACCCGGGAGTAGGGGTTCCTACGAGCAGTACTTC. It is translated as CASSPGSRGSYEQYF.

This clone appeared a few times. The CDR3: CAWSTSFARVYGYTF. The CDR3 bases are TGTGCCTGGAGTACCTCGTTTGCTCGGGTCTATGGCTACACCTTC. The chain is built from TRBV30 and TRBJ1-2, with D uncertain. The CDR3 runs to 15 residues. Germline CDR1 reads GTSNPN; CDR2 reads SVGIG (reference sequence). The germline V and J ends were trimmed by 2 bases and 4 bases, with 17 bases remaining between them.

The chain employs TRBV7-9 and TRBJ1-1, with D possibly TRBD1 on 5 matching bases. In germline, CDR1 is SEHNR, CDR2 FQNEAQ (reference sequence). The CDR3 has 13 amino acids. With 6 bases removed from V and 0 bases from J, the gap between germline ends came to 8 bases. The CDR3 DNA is TGTGCCAGCAGTGCAGGGATGAACACTGAAGCTTTCTTT. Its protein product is CASSAGMNTEAFF.

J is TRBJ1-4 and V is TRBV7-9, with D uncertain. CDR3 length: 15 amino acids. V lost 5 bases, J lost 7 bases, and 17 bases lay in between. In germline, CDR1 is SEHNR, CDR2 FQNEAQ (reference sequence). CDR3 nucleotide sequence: TGTGCCAGCAGCCACAAGCCCCCGGAAGGTGAAAAACTGTTTTTT. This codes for CASSHKPPEGEKLFF.

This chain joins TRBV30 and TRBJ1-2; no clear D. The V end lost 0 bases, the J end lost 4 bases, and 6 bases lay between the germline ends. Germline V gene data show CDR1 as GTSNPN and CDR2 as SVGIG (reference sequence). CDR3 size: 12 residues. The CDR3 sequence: CAWSVRGYGYTF. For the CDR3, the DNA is TGTGCCTGGAGTGTAAGAGGCTATGGCTACACCTTC.

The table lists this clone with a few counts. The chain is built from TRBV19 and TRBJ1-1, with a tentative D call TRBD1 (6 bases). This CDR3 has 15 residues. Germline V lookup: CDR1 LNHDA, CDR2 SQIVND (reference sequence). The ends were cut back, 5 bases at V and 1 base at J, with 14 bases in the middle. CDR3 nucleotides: TGTGCCAGTAGTCGACAGGCTAGGGGGAACACTGAAGCTTTCTTT. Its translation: CASSRQARGNTEAFF.

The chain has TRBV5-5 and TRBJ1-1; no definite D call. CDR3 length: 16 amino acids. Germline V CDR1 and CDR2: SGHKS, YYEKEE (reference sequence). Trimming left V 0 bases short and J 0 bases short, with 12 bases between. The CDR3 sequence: CASSLEGPQMNTEAFF. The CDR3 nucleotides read TGTGCCAGCAGCTTGGAAGGTCCACAGATGAACACTGAAGCTTTCTTT.